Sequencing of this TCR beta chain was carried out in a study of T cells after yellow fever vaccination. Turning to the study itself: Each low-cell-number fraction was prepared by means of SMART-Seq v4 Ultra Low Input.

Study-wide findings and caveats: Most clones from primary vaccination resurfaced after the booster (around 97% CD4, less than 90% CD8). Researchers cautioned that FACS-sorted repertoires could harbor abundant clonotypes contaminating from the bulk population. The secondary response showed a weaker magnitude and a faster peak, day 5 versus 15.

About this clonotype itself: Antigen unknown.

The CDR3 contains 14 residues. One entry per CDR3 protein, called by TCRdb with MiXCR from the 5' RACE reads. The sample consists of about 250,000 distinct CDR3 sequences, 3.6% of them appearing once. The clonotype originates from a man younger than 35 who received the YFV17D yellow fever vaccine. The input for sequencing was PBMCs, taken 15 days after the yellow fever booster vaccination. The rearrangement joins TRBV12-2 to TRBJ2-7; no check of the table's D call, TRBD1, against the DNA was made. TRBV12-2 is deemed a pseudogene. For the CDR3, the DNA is TGTGCAAGTCGCGCCTCGGGGCAGGGGAACGAGCAGTACGTC. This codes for CASRASGQGNEQYV.